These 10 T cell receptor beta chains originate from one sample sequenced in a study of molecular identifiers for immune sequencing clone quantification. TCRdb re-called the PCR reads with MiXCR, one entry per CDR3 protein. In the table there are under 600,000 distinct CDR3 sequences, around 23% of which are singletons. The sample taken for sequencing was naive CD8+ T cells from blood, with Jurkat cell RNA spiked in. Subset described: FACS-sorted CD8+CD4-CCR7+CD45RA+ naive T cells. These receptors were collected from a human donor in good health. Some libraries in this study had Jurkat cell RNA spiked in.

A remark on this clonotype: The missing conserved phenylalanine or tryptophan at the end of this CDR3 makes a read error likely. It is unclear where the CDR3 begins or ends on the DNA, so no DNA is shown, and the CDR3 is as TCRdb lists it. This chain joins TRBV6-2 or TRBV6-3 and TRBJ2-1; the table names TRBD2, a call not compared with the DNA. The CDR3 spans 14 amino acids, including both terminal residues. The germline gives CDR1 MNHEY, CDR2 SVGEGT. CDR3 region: CASSPLAAGDEQFY.

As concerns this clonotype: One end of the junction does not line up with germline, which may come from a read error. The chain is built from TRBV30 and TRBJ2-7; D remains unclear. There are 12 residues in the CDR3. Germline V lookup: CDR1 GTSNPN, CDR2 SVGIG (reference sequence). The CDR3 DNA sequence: TGTGCCTCAACCCTACGTGGGCACGAGCAGCACTTC. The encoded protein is CASTLRGHEQHF.

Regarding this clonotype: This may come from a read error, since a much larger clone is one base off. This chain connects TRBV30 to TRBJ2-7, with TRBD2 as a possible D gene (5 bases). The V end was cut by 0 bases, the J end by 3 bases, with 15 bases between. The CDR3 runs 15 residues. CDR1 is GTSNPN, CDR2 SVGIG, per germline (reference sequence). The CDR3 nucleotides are TGTGCCTGGAGTGTACTCTCGGGATGTAGCTACGAGCAGTACTTC. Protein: CAWSVLSGCSYEQYF.

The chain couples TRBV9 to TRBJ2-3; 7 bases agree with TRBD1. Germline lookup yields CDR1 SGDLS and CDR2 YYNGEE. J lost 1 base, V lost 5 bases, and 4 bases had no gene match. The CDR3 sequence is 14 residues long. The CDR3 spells CASRQGQGTDTQYF. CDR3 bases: TGTGCCAGCAGACAAGGACAGGGCACAGATACGCAGTATTTT.

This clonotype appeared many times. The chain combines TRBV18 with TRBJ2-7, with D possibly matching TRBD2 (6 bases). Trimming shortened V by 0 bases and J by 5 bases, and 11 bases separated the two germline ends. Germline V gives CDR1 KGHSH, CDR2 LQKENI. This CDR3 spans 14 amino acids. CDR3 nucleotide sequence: TGTGCCAGCTCACCACCACTAGCTCCCGACGAGCAGTACTTC. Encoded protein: CASSPPLAPDEQYF.

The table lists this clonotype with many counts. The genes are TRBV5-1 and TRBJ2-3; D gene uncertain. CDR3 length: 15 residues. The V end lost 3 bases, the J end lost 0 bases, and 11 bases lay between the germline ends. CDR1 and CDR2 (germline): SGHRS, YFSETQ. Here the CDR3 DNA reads TGCGCCAGCAGCTATTGGACGGGTAGCACAGATACGCAGTATTTT. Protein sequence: CASSYWTGSTDTQYF.

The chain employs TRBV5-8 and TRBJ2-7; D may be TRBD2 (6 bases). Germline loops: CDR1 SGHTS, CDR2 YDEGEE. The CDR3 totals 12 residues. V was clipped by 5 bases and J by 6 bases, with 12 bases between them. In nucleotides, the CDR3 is TGTGCCAGCAGAGGACTAAGGGCCGAGCAGTACTTC. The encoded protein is CASRGLRAEQYF.

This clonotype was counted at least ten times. CDR3 in DNA: TGTGCAGCCGCCGGGGGACCAGGAGAGCAGTACTTC. Its protein product is CAAAGGPGEQYF. This chain joins TRBV6-6 and TRBJ2-7; the D gene is possibly TRBD2 (6 bases). The CDR3 has 12 residues. Germline values: CDR1 MNHNY, CDR2 SVGAGI (reference sequence).

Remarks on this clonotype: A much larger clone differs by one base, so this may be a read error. DNA of the CDR3: TGCAGTGCTAGTTCGCAGAACCCCTACGAGCAGTACTTC. Translating it yields CSASSQNPYEQYF. The J gene is TRBJ2-7, the V gene TRBV20-1; D gene ambiguous. Germline CDR1 DFQATT, CDR2 SNEGSKA (reference sequence). Trimming took off 3 bases at V and 2 bases at J, with 11 bases between the two ends. The CDR3 is made up of 13 amino acids.

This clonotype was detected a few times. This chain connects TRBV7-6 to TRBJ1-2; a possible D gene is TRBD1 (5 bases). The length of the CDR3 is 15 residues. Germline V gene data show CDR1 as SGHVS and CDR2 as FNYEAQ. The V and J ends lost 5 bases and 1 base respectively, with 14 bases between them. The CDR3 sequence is CASSPDTTDNYGYTF. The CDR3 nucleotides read TGTGCCAGCAGCCCAGATACGACAGATAACTATGGCTACACCTTC. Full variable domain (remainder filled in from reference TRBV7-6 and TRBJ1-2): GAGVSQSPRYKVTKRGQDVALRCDPISGHVSLYWYRQALGQGPEFLTYFNYEAQQDKSGLPNDRFSAERPEGSISTLTIQRTEQRDSAMYRCASSPDTTDNYGYTFGSGTRLTVV.